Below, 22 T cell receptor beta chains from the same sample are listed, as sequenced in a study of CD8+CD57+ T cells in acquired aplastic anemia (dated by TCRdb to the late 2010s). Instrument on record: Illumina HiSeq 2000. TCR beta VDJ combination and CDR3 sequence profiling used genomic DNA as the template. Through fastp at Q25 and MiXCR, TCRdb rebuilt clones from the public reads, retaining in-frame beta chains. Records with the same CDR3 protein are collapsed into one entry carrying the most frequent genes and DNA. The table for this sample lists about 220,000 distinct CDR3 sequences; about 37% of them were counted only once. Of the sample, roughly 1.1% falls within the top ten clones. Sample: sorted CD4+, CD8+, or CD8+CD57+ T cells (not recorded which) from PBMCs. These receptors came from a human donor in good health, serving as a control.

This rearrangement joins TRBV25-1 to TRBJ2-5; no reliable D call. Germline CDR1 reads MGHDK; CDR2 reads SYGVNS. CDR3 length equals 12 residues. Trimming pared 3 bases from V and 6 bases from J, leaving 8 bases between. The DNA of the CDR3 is TGTGCCAGCAGTGATCCCTTGAAGACCCAGTACTTC. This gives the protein CASSDPLKTQYF.

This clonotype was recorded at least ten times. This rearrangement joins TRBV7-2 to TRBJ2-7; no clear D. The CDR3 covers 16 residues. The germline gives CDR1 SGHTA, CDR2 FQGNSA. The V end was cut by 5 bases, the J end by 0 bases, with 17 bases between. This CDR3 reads CASSHNPVEASYEQYF. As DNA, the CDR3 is TGTGCCAGCAGCCACAACCCCGTGGAAGCCTCCTACGAGCAGTACTTC. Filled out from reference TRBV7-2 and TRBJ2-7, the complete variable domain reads GAGVSQSPSNKVTEKGKDVELRCDPISGHTALYWYRQSLGQGLEFLIYFQGNSAPDKSGLPSDRFSAERTGGSVSTLTIQRTQQEDSAVYLCASSHNPVEASYEQYFGPGTRLTVT.

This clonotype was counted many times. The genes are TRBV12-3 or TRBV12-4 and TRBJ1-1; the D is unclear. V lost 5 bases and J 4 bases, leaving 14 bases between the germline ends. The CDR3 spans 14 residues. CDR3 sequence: CASSDTTRVTEAFF. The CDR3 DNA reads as TGTGCCAGCAGTGATACAACACGAGTCACTGAAGCTTTCTTT.

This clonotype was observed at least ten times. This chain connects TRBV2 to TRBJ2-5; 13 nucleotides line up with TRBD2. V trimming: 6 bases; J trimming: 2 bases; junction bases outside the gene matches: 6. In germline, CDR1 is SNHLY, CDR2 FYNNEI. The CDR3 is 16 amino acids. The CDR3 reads CASRRGTSGTQETQYF. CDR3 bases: TGTGCCAGCAGACGCGGGACTAGCGGGACTCAAGAGACCCAGTACTTC. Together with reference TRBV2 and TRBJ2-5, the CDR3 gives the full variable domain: EPEVTQTPSHQVTQMGQEVILRCVPISNHLYFYWYRQILGQKVEFLVSFYNNEISEKSEIFDDQFSVERPDGSNFTLKIRSTKLEDSAMYFCASRRGTSGTQETQYFGPGTRLLVL.

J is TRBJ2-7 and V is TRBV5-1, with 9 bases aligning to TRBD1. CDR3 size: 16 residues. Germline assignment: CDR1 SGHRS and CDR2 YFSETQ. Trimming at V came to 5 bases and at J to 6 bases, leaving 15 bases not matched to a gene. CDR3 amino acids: CASSLHPKQGAGEQYF. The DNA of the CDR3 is TGCGCCAGCAGTCTCCACCCGAAACAGGGGGCGGGCGAGCAGTACTTC.

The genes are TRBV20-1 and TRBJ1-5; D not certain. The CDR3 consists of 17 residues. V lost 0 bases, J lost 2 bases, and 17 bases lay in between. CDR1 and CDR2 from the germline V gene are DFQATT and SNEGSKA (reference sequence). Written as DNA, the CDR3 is TGCAGTGCTAGAGATTCCGCTATCTACGGGGGCAATCAGCCCCAGCATTTT. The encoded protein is CSARDSAIYGGNQPQHF.

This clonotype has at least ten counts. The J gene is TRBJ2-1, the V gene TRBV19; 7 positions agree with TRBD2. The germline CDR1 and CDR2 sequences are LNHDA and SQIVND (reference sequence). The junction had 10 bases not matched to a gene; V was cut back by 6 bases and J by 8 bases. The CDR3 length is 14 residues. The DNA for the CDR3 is TGTGCCAGTAGGGGGGAGGGGATCCTGGATGAGCAGTTCTTC. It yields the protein CASRGEGILDEQFF.

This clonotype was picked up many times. CDR3 sequence (DNA): TGTGCCAGCAGGCAGACAGGGGTCACTGAAGCTTTCTTT. It encodes CASRQTGVTEAFF. The V and J genes are TRBV6-1 and TRBJ1-1; 8 nucleotides match TRBD1. The CDR3 is 13 amino acids. In germline, CDR1 is MNHNS, CDR2 SASEGT. Unmatched junction bases numbered 4, after V lost 6 bases and J lost 4 bases.

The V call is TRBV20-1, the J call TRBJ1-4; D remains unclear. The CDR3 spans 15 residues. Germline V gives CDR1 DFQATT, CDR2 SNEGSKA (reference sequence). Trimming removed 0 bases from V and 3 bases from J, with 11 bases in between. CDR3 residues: CSARDRSKANEKLFF. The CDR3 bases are TGCAGTGCTAGAGATCGGTCCAAAGCTAATGAAAAACTGTTTTTT.

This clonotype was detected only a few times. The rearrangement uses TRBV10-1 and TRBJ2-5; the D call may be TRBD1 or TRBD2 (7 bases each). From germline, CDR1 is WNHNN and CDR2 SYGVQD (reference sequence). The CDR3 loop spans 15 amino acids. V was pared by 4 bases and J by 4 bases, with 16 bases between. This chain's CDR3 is CASSGGGAGGETQYF. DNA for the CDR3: TGCGCCAGCAGTGGCGGGGGTGCAGGGGGAGAGACCCAGTACTTC.

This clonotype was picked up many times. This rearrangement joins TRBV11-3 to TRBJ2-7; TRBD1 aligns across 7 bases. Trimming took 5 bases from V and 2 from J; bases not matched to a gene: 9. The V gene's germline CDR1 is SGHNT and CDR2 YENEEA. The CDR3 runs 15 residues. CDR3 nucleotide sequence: TGTGCCAGCAGCACTCGGGACAGAGCGACCTACGAGCAGTACTTC. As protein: CASSTRDRATYEQYF. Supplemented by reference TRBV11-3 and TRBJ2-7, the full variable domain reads EAGVVQSPRYKIIEKKQPVAFWCNPISGHNTLYWYLQNLGQGPELLIRYENEEAVDDSQLPKDRFSAERLKGVDSTLKIQPAELGDSAVYLCASSTRDRATYEQYFGPGTRLTVT.

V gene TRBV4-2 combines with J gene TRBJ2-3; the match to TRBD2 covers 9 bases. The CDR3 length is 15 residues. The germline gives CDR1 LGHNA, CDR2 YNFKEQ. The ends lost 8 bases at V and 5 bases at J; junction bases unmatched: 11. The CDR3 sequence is CASSPLAGVIDTQYF. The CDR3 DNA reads TGTGCCAGCTCACCGTTAGCGGGAGTAATAGATACGCAGTATTTT.

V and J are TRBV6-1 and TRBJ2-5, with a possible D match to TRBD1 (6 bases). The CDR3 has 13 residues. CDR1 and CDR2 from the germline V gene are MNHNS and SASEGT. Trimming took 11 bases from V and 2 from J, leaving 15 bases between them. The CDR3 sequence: CAGRKRGQETQYF. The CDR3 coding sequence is TGTGCCGGCCGCAAGAGGGGGCAAGAGACCCAGTACTTC.

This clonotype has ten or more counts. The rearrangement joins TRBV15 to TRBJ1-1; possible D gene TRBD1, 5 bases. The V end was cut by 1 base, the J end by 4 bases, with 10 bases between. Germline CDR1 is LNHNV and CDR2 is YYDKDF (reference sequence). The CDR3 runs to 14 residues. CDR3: CATSRGKGSTEAFF. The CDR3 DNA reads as TGTGCCACCAGCAGAGGTAAGGGGAGCACTGAAGCTTTCTTT.

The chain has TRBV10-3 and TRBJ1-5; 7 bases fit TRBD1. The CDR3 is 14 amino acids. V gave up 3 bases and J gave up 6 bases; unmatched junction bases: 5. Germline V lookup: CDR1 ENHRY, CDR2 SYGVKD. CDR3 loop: CAISETGATQPQHF. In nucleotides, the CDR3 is TGTGCCATCAGTGAAACAGGGGCAACTCAGCCCCAGCATTTT.

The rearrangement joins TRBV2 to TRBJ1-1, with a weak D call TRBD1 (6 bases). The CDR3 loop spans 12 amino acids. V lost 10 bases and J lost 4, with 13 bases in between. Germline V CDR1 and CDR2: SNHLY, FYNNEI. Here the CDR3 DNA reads TGTGCCACCTCAAACAGGGTCACTGAAGCTTTCTTT. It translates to CATSNRVTEAFF.

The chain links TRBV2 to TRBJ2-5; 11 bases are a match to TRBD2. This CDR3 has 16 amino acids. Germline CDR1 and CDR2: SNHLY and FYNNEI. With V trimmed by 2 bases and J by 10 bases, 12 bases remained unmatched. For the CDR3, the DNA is TGTGCCAGCAGTGAATCCCGGCCCACTAGCGGGGGTGGCCAGTACTTC. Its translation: CASSESRPTSGGGQYF.

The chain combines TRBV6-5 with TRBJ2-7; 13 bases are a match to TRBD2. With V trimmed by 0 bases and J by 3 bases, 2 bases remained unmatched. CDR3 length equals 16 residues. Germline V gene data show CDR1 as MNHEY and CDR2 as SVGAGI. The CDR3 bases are TGTGCCAGCAGTTACTCGGGACTAGCGGGACTCTACGAGCAGTACTTC. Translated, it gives CASSYSGLAGLYEQYF.

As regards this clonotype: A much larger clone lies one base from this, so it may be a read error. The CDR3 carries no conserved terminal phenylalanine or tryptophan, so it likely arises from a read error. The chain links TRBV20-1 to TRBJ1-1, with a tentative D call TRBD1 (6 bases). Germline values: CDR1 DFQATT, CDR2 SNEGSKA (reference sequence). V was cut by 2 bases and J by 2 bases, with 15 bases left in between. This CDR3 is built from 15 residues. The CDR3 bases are TGCAGTGCTAGAAGGGGGGGAATCGCCAACACTGAAGCTTTCTCT. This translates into CSARRGGIANTEAFS.

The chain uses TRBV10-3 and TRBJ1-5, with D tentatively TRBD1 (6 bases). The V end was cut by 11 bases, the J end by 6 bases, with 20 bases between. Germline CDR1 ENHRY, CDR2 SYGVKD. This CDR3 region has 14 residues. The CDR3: CAWGITGRGQPQHF. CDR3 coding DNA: TGTGCCTGGGGCATTACAGGGCGCGGTCAGCCCCAGCATTTT.

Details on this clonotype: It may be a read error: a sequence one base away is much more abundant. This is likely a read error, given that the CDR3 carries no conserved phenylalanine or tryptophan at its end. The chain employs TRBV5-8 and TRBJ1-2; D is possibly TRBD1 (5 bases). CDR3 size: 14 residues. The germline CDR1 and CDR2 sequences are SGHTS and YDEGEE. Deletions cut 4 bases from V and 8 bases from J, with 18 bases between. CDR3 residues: CASSRRQNLWGYTL. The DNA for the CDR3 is TGTGCCAGCAGCCGGAGACAGAATCTATGGGGCTACACCCTC.

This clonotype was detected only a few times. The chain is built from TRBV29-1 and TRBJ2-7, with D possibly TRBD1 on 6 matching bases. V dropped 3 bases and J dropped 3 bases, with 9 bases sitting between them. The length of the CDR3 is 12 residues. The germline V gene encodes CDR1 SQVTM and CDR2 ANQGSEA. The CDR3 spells CSVEEGGYEQYF. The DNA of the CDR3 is TGCAGCGTTGAGGAAGGGGGCTACGAGCAGTACTTC.